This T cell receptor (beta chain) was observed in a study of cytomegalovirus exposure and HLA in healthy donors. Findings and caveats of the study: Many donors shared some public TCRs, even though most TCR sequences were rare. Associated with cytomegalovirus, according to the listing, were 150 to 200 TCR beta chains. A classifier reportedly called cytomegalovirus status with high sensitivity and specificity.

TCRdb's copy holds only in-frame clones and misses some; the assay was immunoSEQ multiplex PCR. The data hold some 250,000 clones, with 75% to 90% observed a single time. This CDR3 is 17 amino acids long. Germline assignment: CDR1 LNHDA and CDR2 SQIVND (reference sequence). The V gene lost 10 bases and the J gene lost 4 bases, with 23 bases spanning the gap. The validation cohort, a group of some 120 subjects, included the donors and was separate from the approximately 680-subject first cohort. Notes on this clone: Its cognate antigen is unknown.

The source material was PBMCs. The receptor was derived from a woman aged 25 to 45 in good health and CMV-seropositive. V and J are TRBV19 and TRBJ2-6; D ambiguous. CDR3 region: CAIGDTSSSAGANVLTF. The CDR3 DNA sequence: TGTGCCATTGGTGACACCAGCTCCTCCGCAGGGGCCAACGTCCTGACTTTC.